There are many counts of the clone carrying this T cell receptor beta chain. The antigen remains undetermined. Each cDNA molecule in the library carried unique molecular identifiers. Under the authors' procedure: Counting gave a median of around 100,000 TCRs per sample, with values ranging from roughly 20,000 to 700,000. TCRdb fed the RACE reads into MiXCR, producing one record per CDR3 protein. The authors' filters were not applied to this entry. The table shows 43,000 or so distinct CDR3 sequences, with about 4.5% occurring only once. The germline V and J ends were trimmed by 4 bases and 1 base, with 12 bases remaining between them. This CDR3 has 15 residues. Germline V CDR1 and CDR2: MDHEN, SYDVKM. Documented time point: healthy volunteer bleed at 2 weeks. Extraction yielded total RNA from whole blood (unfractionated). The data stem from a study of human T cells and chemical hapten exposure. Overall study context: Variability of per-sample TCR yields stemmed mainly from small differences in pooled library volume.

Findings and limits, study-wide: TCRs whose frequency exceeded 1 in 1000 remained the same following DPC sensitization.

The clonotype originates from a female donor in good health. Some clones in this sample may be carry-over from other donors' samples. Sample: whole blood. The V gene is TRBV28, the J gene TRBJ2-3; TRBD1 might be the D (6 bases). Written as DNA, the CDR3 is TGTGCCAGCAGTTCCCTTGAGGGGGGCACAGATACGCAGTATTTT. Translation: CASSSLEGGTDTQYF.